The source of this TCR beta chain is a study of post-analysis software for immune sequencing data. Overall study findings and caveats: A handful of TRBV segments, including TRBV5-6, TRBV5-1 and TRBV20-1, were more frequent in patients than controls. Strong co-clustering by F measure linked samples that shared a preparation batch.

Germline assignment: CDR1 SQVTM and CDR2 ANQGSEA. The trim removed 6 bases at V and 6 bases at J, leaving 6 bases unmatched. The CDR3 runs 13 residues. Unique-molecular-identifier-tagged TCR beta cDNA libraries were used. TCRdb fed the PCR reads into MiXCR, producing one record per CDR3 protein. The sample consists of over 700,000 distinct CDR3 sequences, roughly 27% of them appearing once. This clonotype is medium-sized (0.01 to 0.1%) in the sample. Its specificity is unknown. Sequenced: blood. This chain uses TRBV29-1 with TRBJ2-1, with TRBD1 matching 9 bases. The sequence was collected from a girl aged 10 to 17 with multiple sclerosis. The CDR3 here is CSVAQGAVNEQFF. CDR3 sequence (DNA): TGCAGCGTAGCACAGGGGGCAGTCAATGAGCAGTTCTTC.